These 26 T cell receptor beta chains share one sample of origin, sequenced in a study of blood T cell repertoires in COVID-19. TCRdb's copy holds only in-frame clones and misses some; the assay was immunoSEQ multiplex PCR. The profile covers about 400,000 clones, with roughly 90% appearing a single time and approximately 1.5% taken by the ten largest. Sequenced: PBMCs or T cells enriched from blood (not recorded which). These receptors all come from a woman in her 30s who had recovered from COVID-19.

This chain joins TRBV7-9 and TRBJ2-1; 7 bases match TRBD1. The J segment lost 4 bases and the V segment lost 5 bases, leaving 8 bases of the junction unmatched. This CDR3 spans 15 amino acids. Germline CDR1 is SEHNR and CDR2 is FQNEAQ (reference sequence). DNA for the CDR3: TGTGCCAGCAGCCCGCAAGGGGGCGTTTACAATGAGCAGTTCTTC. This codes for CASSPQGGVYNEQFF.

J is TRBJ1-6 and V is TRBV5-1; 8 bases map to TRBD1. The CDR3 is made up of 16 amino acids. V was clipped by 0 bases and J by 6 bases; unmatched bases: 5. CDR1 and CDR2 from the germline V gene are SGHRS and YFSETQ. The CDR3 loop is CASSLGQGTRNSPLHF. The CDR3 nucleotides are TGCGCCAGCAGCTTGGGACAGGGGACCCGTAATTCACCCCTCCACTTT.

V usage is TRBV5-5 and J usage is TRBJ2-7; TRBD1 agrees at 10 bases. This CDR3 is 15 amino acids long. With V trimmed by 0 bases and J by 0 bases, 0 bases remained unmatched. From germline, CDR1 is SGHKS and CDR2 YYEKEE (reference sequence). The CDR3 spells CASSLGDRGSYEQYF. Here the CDR3 DNA reads TGTGCCAGCAGCTTGGGGGACAGGGGCTCCTACGAGCAGTACTTC.

The gene calls are TRBV6-5 and TRBJ1-6; D gene uncertain. This CDR3 comprises 13 residues. Between the trimmed V and J ends, which lost 10 bases and 5 bases, there was a span of 12 bases. CDR1 and CDR2 from the germline V gene are MNHEY and SVGAGI. The CDR3 DNA reads TGTGCCACCTCCCGGGTCGATAATTCACCCCTCCACTTT. This sequence encodes CATSRVDNSPLHF.

This chain links TRBV14 with TRBJ1-1; no reliable D call. V lost 4 bases to trimming and J lost 5 bases, with 23 bases between them. Germline CDR1 is SGHDN and CDR2 is FVKESK. This CDR3 has 17 residues. The CDR3 nucleotides read TGTGCCAGCAGCCTATTGGGAGAGGGAGTAGCAAAGACTGAAGCTTTCTTT. This encodes CASSLLGEGVAKTEAFF.

On this clone: One junction end disagrees with the germline gene, perhaps due to a read error. The chain combines TRBV5-8 with TRBJ2-7; D uncertain. The CDR3 has 11 amino acids. Germline assignment: CDR1 SGHTS and CDR2 YDEGEE. CDR3 coding DNA: TGTGCCAGCGCCCGGGTCGAAGGCTTACACTTC. Translating gives CASARVEGLHF.

The V call is TRBV25-1, the J call TRBJ1-1; D is unresolved. The germline CDR1 and CDR2 sequences are MGHDK and SYGVNS. V lost 4 bases, J lost 11 bases, and 11 bases lay in between. This CDR3 contains 11 residues. In nucleotides, the CDR3 is TGTGCCAGCAGTGCACACAGCGGGGCTTTCTTT. This translates into CASSAHSGAFF.

The chain employs TRBV28 and TRBJ1-1, with 7 bases that match TRBD1. Trimming cost V 2 bases and J 0 bases; bases outside gene matches: 9. This CDR3 is 17 amino acids long. Germline CDR1 MDHEN, CDR2 SYDVKM. DNA of the CDR3: TGTGCCAGCAGTTTAGACCGGGACAGCCTTTTGAACACTGAAGCTTTCTTT. This gives the protein CASSLDRDSLLNTEAFF.

The rearrangement uses TRBV20-1 and TRBJ2-7; TRBD2 aligns across 11 bases. Germline CDR1 reads DFQATT; CDR2 reads SNEGSKA (reference sequence). Losses at the gene ends were 4 bases for V and 4 bases for J; bases not matched to a gene: 9. The CDR3 is made up of 15 amino acids. Written as DNA, the CDR3 is TGCAGTGCTATTGACACCGGGACTAGCGGATACGAGCAGTACTTC. This codes for CSAIDTGTSGYEQYF.

In its sample, this clone was seen once. This chain uses TRBV19 with TRBJ2-7; the D gene is possibly TRBD1 (6 bases). Germline CDR1 reads LNHDA; CDR2 reads SQIVND (reference sequence). The CDR3 runs 16 residues. Trimming pared 6 bases from V and 5 bases from J, leaving 23 bases between. The chain's CDR3 is CASSTSPVGAKNEQYF. CDR3 nucleotide sequence: TGTGCCAGTAGCACCTCCCCCGTGGGGGCTAAGAACGAGCAGTACTTC.

Only a few counts were recorded for this clone. This chain uses TRBV12-3 or TRBV12-4 with TRBJ1-2; possibly TRBD1 for D (5 bases). V lost 2 bases and J lost 4, with 5 bases in between. This CDR3 comprises 12 residues. The CDR3 is CASSLTGYGYTF. CDR3 sequence (DNA): TGTGCCAGCAGTTTAACAGGCTATGGCTACACCTTC.

The rearrangement joins TRBV5-1 to TRBJ1-2, with unresolved D. This CDR3 is built from 14 residues. Germline V gene lookup returns CDR1 SGHRS and CDR2 YFSETQ. Trimming removed 0 bases at V and 4 bases at J, with 10 bases between. The CDR3 DNA follows: TGCGCCAGCAGCTTGGAATCCGGAGGCTATGGCTACACCTTC. This sequence encodes CASSLESGGYGYTF. Together with reference TRBV5-1 and TRBJ1-2, the CDR3 gives the full variable domain: KAGVTQTPRYLIKTRGQQVTLSCSPISGHRSVSWYQQTPGQGLQFLFEYFSETQRNKGNFPGRFSGRQFSNSRSEMNVSTLELGDSALYLCASSLESGGYGYTFGSGTRLTVV.

The J gene is TRBJ1-1, the V gene TRBV4-1; maybe TRBD1 (5 bases). CDR3 size: 14 residues. Germline V gene lookup returns CDR1 MGHRA and CDR2 YSYEKL. V was cut by 3 bases and J by 2 bases, with 10 bases left in between. The CDR3 here is CASSHPGKNTEAFF. The CDR3 DNA reads as TGCGCCAGCAGCCATCCAGGGAAAAACACTGAAGCTTTCTTT.

The V gene is TRBV18, the J gene TRBJ2-1; D perhaps matches TRBD2 (5 bases). Germline assignment: CDR1 KGHSH and CDR2 LQKENI. This CDR3 comprises 14 residues. With 8 bases removed from V and 7 bases from J, the gap between germline ends came to 18 bases. The CDR3 loop is CASRGASNWNEQFF. Written as DNA, the CDR3 is TGTGCCAGCCGGGGAGCGTCCAACTGGAATGAGCAGTTCTTC.

V usage is TRBV7-2 and J usage is TRBJ2-2; tentatively, D is TRBD2 (7 bases). This CDR3 has 15 amino acids. V was cut by 3 bases and J by 6 bases, with 14 bases left in between. Germline CDR1 and CDR2: SGHTA and FQGNSA. The DNA of the CDR3 is TGTGCCAGCAGCTTGGGGCAGGGGAGGGCCGGGGAGCTGTTTTTT. This codes for CASSLGQGRAGELFF. The full variable domain, its missing parts supplied by reference TRBV7-2 and TRBJ2-2, is GAGVSQSPSNKVTEKGKDVELRCDPISGHTALYWYRQSLGQGLEFLIYFQGNSAPDKSGLPSDRFSAERTGGSVSTLTIQRTQQEDSAVYLCASSLGQGRAGELFFGEGSRLTVL.

This clone has just one count. The chain has TRBV30 and TRBJ1-2; the D is unclear. The CDR3 extends over 12 amino acids. V was cut by 1 base and J by 3 bases, with 6 bases left in between. Germline V CDR1 and CDR2: GTSNPN, SVGIG (reference sequence). As DNA, the CDR3 is TGTGCCTGGAGTGGACGGGACTATGGCTACACCTTC. Amino acids: CAWSGRDYGYTF.

The genes are TRBV6-2 or TRBV6-3 and TRBJ1-6; D is ambiguous. The CDR3 consists of 16 residues. CDR1 and CDR2 from the germline V gene are MNHEY and SVGEGT. Trimming removed 5 bases at V and 0 bases at J, with 11 bases between. The CDR3 protein is CASSNLRSSYNSPLHF. CDR3 nucleotide sequence: TGTGCCAGCAGTAACCTCAGAAGCTCCTATAATTCACCCCTCCACTTT.

V is TRBV30 and J is TRBJ1-6, with 7 positions matching TRBD1. CDR1 and CDR2 from the germline V gene are GTSNPN and SVGIG (reference sequence). Losses at the gene ends were 0 bases for V and 0 bases for J; bases not matched to a gene: 5. This CDR3 has 17 amino acids. The CDR3 sequence: CAWSVPAGGSYNSPLHF. In DNA, the CDR3 is TGTGCCTGGAGTGTACCGGCAGGGGGCTCCTATAATTCACCCCTCCACTTT.

The chain couples TRBV14 to TRBJ1-4; the match to TRBD1 covers 7 bases. CDR1 and CDR2 from the germline V gene are SGHDN and FVKESK. The ends lost 5 bases at V and 3 bases at J; junction bases unmatched: 6. This CDR3 is built from 15 residues. CDR3 amino acids: CASSYAGTANEKLFF. In nucleotides, the CDR3 is TGTGCCAGCAGCTATGCCGGGACAGCTAATGAAAAACTGTTTTTT.

The chain uses TRBV5-1 and TRBJ1-6; D not resolved. This CDR3 region has 15 residues. The germline V gene encodes CDR1 SGHRS and CDR2 YFSETQ. With 1 base removed from V and 5 bases from J, the gap between germline ends came to 10 bases. The CDR3 DNA is TGCGCCAGCAGCTTGTCGGGAAAGGATAATTCACCCCTCCACTTT. Translated: CASSLSGKDNSPLHF.

The chain employs TRBV6-1 and TRBJ1-1; the D is unclear. Germline values: CDR1 MNHNS, CDR2 SASEGT. The V end was cut by 6 bases, the J end by 2 bases, with 7 bases between. The CDR3 consists of 12 residues. The CDR3 spells CASSRENTEAFF. As DNA, the CDR3 is TGTGCCAGCAGCCGCGAAAACACTGAAGCTTTCTTT.

This clone was recorded once. The V gene is TRBV4-2, the J gene TRBJ1-2; D not certain. Germline V gene lookup returns CDR1 LGHNA and CDR2 YNFKEQ. The CDR3 covers 14 residues. V lost 7 bases to trimming and J lost 2 bases, with 14 bases between them. CDR3 loop: CASNPLSGNYGYTF. DNA of the CDR3: TGTGCCAGCAATCCCCTGTCGGGGAACTATGGCTACACCTTC.

The rearrangement uses TRBV2 and TRBJ1-2; 7 bases agree with TRBD1. Germline values: CDR1 SNHLY, CDR2 FYNNEI. The junction had 5 bases not matched to a gene; V was cut back by 1 base and J by 6 bases. The CDR3 is 14 residues long. CDR3 sequence (DNA): TGTGCCAGCAGTGAAGAAGGGACAGAAGATGGCTACACCTTC. This encodes CASSEEGTEDGYTF.

This chain uses TRBV5-4 with TRBJ2-7; a possible D gene is TRBD1 (5 bases). Germline loops: CDR1 SGHNT, CDR2 YYREEE (reference sequence). The CDR3 totals 13 residues. V shed 3 bases and J shed 2 bases, with 9 bases lying between them. The CDR3 is CASSWGDAYEQYF. Written as DNA, the CDR3 is TGTGCCAGCAGCTGGGGCGATGCCTACGAGCAGTACTTC.

The J gene is TRBJ1-5, the V gene TRBV27, with 8 bases aligning to TRBD1. The CDR3 is 18 amino acids. J lost 5 bases, V lost 3 bases, and 15 bases had no gene match. Germline loops: CDR1 MNHEY, CDR2 SMNVEV (reference sequence). For the CDR3, the DNA is TGTGCCAGCAGTTTCTTCGGACAGGGAAGTTGGGCCGATCAGCCCCAGCATTTT. Its protein product is CASSFFGQGSWADQPQHF.

CDR3 residues: CATSTGDLYGYTF. CDR3 sequence (DNA): TGTGCCACCTCGACAGGGGATCTCTATGGCTACACCTTC. This chain links TRBV24-1 with TRBJ1-2, with 8 bases aligning to TRBD1. CDR1 and CDR2 (germline): KGHDR, SFDVKD. V trimming: 9 bases; J trimming: 4 bases; junction bases outside the gene matches: 6. The CDR3 has 13 amino acids.